One sample yielded the 15 T cell receptor beta chains listed below, sequenced in a study of cytomegalovirus exposure and HLA in healthy donors. Amplification used 60 Vbeta primers and 13 Jbeta primers. Sequencing used immunoSEQ multiplex PCR; TCRdb keeps in-frame clones, though not all of them. The top ten hold 3.4% of the sample, which has fewer than 250,000 clones, approximately 77% seen once. Input material: PBMCs. The receptor source for this set is a man aged 35 to 55 in good health and CMV-seropositive.

The gene calls are TRBV9 and TRBJ2-5, with 12 bases aligning to TRBD2. Germline trimming cut 3 bases from V and 1 base from J; bases unmatched to any gene: 7. This CDR3 is 17 amino acids long. Per the germline V gene, CDR1 is SGDLS and CDR2 is YYNGEE. The DNA of the CDR3 is TGTGCCAGCAGCGCCTCAGGACTAGCGGGGCTCCAAGAGACCCAGTACTTC. It codes for CASSASGLAGLQETQYF.

The chain combines TRBV7-8 with TRBJ1-3; 8 bases are shared with TRBD1. The V segment lost 0 bases and the J segment 0 bases; nucleotides outside the gene matches: 10. Germline V gene sequence: CDR1 SGHVS, CDR2 FQNEAQ. This CDR3 spans 19 amino acids. The CDR3 protein is CASSLALWDRLDSGNTIYF. CDR3 in DNA: TGTGCCAGCAGCTTAGCATTGTGGGACAGGCTAGACTCTGGAAACACCATATATTTT.

The CDR3 here is CASSPDRSTDTQYF. DNA of the CDR3: TGTGCCAGCAGCCCGGACAGAAGCACAGATACGCAGTATTTT. V gene TRBV7-3 combines with J gene TRBJ2-3, with a possible D match to TRBD1 (6 bases). With 5 bases removed from V and 0 bases from J, the gap between germline ends came to 9 bases. Germline CDR1 SGHTA, CDR2 FQGTGA. The CDR3 spans 14 residues.

This sequence joins TRBV4-2 and TRBJ1-3; D gene ambiguous. V lost 1 base and J lost 2, with 15 bases in between. The germline V gene has CDR1 LGHNA and CDR2 YNFKEQ. There are 17 residues in the CDR3. The CDR3 region has the DNA TGTGCCAGCAGCCAAGTAGTGGAGGGAGGTGCTGGAAACACCATATATTTT. Amino acid sequence: CASSQVVEGGAGNTIYF.

By frequency in the sample, this clone is medium-sized (0.01 to 0.1%). The chain combines TRBV25-1 with TRBJ1-6; 7 nucleotides match TRBD1. The CDR3 sequence is 14 residues long. Per germline, CDR1 MGHDK and CDR2 SYGVNS. J was trimmed by 5 bases and V by 5 bases; bases with no gene match: 3. The CDR3 DNA reads TGTGCCAGCAGTTGGGACAGAGATAATTCACCCCTCCACTTT. This gives the protein CASSWDRDNSPLHF. Supplemented by reference TRBV25-1 and TRBJ1-6, the full variable domain reads EADIYQTPRYLVIGTGKKITLECSQTMGHDKMYWYQQDPGMELHLIHYSYGVNSTEKGDLSSESTVSRIRTEHFPLTLESARPSHTSQYLCASSWDRDNSPLHFGNGTRLTVT.

This clone was seen a single time. CDR3 amino acids: CASSLAGGAYNEQFF. As DNA, the CDR3 is TGCGCCAGCAGCTTGGCGGGGGGCGCCTACAATGAGCAGTTCTTC. The chain links TRBV5-1 to TRBJ2-1; D is possibly TRBD2 (7 bases). Trimming cost V 0 bases and J 2 bases, with 9 bases left between them. Per germline, CDR1 SGHRS and CDR2 YFSETQ. This CDR3 comprises 15 residues.

The rearrangement uses TRBV2 and TRBJ1-1; TRBD1 matches at 8 bases. This CDR3 has 15 amino acids. The V and J ends lost 3 bases and 4 bases, in that order; junction bases with no gene match: 7. Germline CDR1 and CDR2: SNHLY and FYNNEI. The CDR3 sequence is CASSEPPDRGTEAFF. Written as DNA, the CDR3 is TGTGCCAGCAGTGAGCCACCCGACAGGGGCACTGAAGCTTTCTTT.

This chain joins TRBV28 and TRBJ2-7, with 7 positions matching TRBD1. Germline V gene sequence: CDR1 MDHEN, CDR2 SYDVKM. This CDR3 region has 16 residues. V shed 1 base and J 3 bases; nucleotides not matched to a gene: 9. CDR3 protein: CASSLFGQESLYEQYF. CDR3 in DNA: TGTGCCAGCAGTTTATTCGGACAGGAGTCCCTCTACGAGCAGTACTTC.

CDR3: CASSEPYLRGEQFF. In DNA form, the CDR3 reads TGTGCCAGCAGTGAACCCTATCTTAGGGGCGAGCAGTTCTTC. The genes are TRBV6-1 and TRBJ2-1, with D maybe TRBD1 (5 bases). Germline values: CDR1 MNHNS, CDR2 SASEGT. Trimming took 2 bases from V and 10 from J, leaving 15 bases between them. The CDR3 extends over 14 amino acids.

The V gene is TRBV19, the J gene TRBJ2-1, with 7 bases lining up with TRBD2. CDR3 size: 14 residues. The germline gives CDR1 LNHDA, CDR2 SQIVND (reference sequence). V dropped 3 bases and J dropped 7; count of bases not matched to a gene: 6. CDR3 amino acids: CASSIPSGRNEQFF. The CDR3 DNA follows: TGTGCCAGTAGTATCCCTAGCGGAAGGAATGAGCAGTTCTTC.

V usage is TRBV6-4 and J usage is TRBJ2-7; D gene uncertain. V was trimmed by 0 bases and J by 6 bases, leaving 9 bases between them. The germline gives CDR1 MRHNA, CDR2 SNTAGT. The CDR3 is 13 residues long. The CDR3 coding sequence is TGTGCCAGCAGTGACTCGGGCGCTGGCGAGCAGTACTTC. Its translation is CASSDSGAGEQYF.

The gene calls are TRBV7-3 and TRBJ2-2; 10 bases agree with TRBD1. CDR1 is SGHTA, CDR2 FQGTGA, per germline. The CDR3 loop spans 15 amino acids. Unmatched junction bases numbered 6, after V lost 4 bases and J lost 7 bases. CDR3 residues: CASSYGTGVNGELFF. Here the CDR3 DNA reads TGTGCCAGCAGCTATGGGACAGGGGTGAACGGGGAGCTGTTTTTT.

This clone was picked up one time. The chain uses TRBV5-1 and TRBJ2-1, with 11 bases identical to TRBD2. The CDR3 runs to 15 residues. J gave up 3 bases and V 3 bases, and 2 bases lay outside the gene matches. Germline lookup yields CDR1 SGHRS and CDR2 YFSETQ. The CDR3 DNA reads TGCGCCAGCAGCTACGGGACTAGCGGCTACAATGAGCAGTTCTTC. This gives the protein CASSYGTSGYNEQFF.

J is TRBJ2-3 and V is TRBV14, with TRBD2 matching over 8 bases. The V gene end was trimmed by 4 bases and the J gene end by 4 bases; junction bases not matched to a gene: 13. The CDR3 is 17 amino acids. Per germline, CDR1 SGHDN and CDR2 FVKESK. CDR3 DNA sequence: TGTGCCAGCAGCCCCGGACTAGCCGGAATCAGATCAGATACGCAGTATTTT. Translated, it gives CASSPGLAGIRSDTQYF.

The V and J genes are TRBV7-9 and TRBJ2-5; TRBD1 is a possible D gene (5 bases). Germline assignment: CDR1 SEHNR and CDR2 FQNEAQ (reference sequence). V lost 1 base and J lost 4, with 13 bases in between. CDR3 length: 15 amino acids. CDR3 coding DNA: TGTGCCAGCAGCTTAGGCGGTTCAGGGATAGAGACCCAGTACTTC. Its translation is CASSLGGSGIETQYF. The full variable domain, with the rest looked up from reference TRBV7-9 and TRBJ2-5, is DTGVSQNPRHKITKRGQNVTFRCDPISEHNRLYWYRQTLGQGPEFLTYFQNEAQLEKSRLLSDRFSAERPKGSFSTLEIQRTEQGDSAMYLCASSLGGSGIETQYFGPGTRLLVL.